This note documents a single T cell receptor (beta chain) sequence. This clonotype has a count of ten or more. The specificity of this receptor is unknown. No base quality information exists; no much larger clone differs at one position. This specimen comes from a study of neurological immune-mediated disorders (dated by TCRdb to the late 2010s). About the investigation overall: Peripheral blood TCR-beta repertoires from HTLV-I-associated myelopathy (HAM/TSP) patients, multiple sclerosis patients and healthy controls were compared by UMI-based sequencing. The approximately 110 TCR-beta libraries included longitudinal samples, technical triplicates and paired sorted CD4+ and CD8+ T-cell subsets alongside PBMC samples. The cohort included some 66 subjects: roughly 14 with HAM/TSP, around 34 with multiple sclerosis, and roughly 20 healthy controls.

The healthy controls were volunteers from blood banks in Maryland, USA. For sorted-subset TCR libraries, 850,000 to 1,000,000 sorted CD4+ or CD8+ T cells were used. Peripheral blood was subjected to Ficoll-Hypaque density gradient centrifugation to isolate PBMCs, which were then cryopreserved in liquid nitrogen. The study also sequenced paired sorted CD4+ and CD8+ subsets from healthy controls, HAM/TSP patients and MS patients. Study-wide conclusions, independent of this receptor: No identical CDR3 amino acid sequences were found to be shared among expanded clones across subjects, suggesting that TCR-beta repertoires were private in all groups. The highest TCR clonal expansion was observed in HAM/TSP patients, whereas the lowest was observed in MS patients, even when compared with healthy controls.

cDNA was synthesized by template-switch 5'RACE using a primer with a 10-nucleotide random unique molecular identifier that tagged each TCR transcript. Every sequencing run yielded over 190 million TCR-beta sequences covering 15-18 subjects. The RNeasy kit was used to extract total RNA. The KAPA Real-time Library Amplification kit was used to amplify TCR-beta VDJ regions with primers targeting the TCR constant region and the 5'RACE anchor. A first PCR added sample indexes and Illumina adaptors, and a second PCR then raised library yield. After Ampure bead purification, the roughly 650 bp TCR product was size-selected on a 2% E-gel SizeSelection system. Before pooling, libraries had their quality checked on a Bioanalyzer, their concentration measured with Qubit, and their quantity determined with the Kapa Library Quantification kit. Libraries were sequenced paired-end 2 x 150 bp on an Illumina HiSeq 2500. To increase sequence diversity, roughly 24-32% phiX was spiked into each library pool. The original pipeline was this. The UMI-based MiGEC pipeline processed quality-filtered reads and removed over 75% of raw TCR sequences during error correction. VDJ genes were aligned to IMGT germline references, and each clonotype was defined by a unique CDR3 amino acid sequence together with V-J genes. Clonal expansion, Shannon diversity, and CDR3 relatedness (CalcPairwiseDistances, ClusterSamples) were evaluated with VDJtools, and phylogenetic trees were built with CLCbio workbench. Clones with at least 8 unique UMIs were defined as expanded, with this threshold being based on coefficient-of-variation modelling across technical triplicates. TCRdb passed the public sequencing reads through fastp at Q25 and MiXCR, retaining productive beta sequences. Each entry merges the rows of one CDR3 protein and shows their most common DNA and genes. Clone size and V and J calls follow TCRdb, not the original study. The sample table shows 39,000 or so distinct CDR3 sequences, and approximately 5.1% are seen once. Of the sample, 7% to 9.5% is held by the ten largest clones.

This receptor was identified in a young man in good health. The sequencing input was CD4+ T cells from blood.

The CDR3 loop reads CASSPDTGVGGNEKLFF. The DNA reads TGCGCCAGCAGCCCCGATACAGGGGTGGGTGGTAATGAAAAACTGTTTTTT. The rearranged chain carries TRBV4-3 and TRBJ1-4; 7 junctional bases match TRBD1. From a lookup of the germline V gene, CDR1 and CDR2 are LGHNA and YSLEER. The CDR3 contains 17 residues, cysteine and phenylalanine counted. The sequence is cut down to CDR3 DNA, 51 bases in frame from base 1. V is pruned by 4 bases and J by 4 bases, leaving 12 bases of the junction without a gene match.